One and the same sample provided the 3 T cell receptor beta chains below, sequenced in a study of breast tumors, draining lymph nodes, adjacent tissues. Axillary draining lymph nodes of breast cancer patients supplied the node samples. One entry per CDR3 protein, called by TCRdb with MiXCR from the multiplex PCR reads. This sample has about 80,000 distinct CDR3 sequences, with under 25% found just once. The sample consisted of axillary lymph node tissue. All receptors derive from a female donor with breast cancer. Some clones in this sample may be carry-over from other donors' samples.

This clonotype came up many times. This sequence joins TRBV20-1 and TRBJ2-3; TRBD1 is a possible D gene (5 bases). Germline assignment: CDR1 DFQATT and CDR2 SNEGSKA (reference sequence). The V and J ends lost 1 base and 7 bases respectively, with 9 bases between them. The CDR3 totals 12 residues. The CDR3 spells CSARAQGYTQYF. The DNA of the CDR3 is TGCAGTGCTAGAGCTCAGGGATATACGCAGTATTTT.

This clonotype was counted between two and nine times. The rearrangement joins TRBV27 to TRBJ1-4; 7 bases align to TRBD1. Germline CDR1 is MNHEY and CDR2 is SMNVEV (reference sequence). This CDR3 comprises 16 residues. Trimming cost V 3 bases and J 3 bases; bases outside gene matches: 7. This CDR3 reads CASSFYRGAANEKLFF. CDR3 in DNA: TGTGCCAGCAGTTTTTACAGGGGAGCGGCTAATGAAAAACTGTTTTTT.

This chain links TRBV7-6 with TRBJ2-7; 8 nucleotides agree with TRBD2. Looked up from germline, CDR1 is SGHVS and CDR2 is FNYEAQ. The CDR3 length is 16 residues. J was trimmed by 3 bases and V by 7 bases; bases with no gene match: 14. CDR3 in amino acids: CASTGGGRGIYYEQYF. CDR3 bases: TGTGCCAGCACGGGGGGGGGGCGCGGGATTTACTACGAGCAGTACTTC. Full variable domain (remainder filled in from reference TRBV7-6 and TRBJ2-7): GAGVSQSPRYKVTKRGQDVALRCDPISGHVSLYWYRQALGQGPEFLTYFNYEAQQDKSGLPNDRFSAERPEGSISTLTIQRTEQRDSAMYRCASTGGGRGIYYEQYFGPGTRLTVT.